This is a list of T cell receptor beta chains from one sample in a study of blood T cell repertoires in COVID-19. The repertoire was sequenced with immunoSEQ multiplex PCR; TCRdb's copy has only in-frame clones and lacks some. Of about 83,000 clones listed, about nine tenths are singletons. Sequencing input: peripheral blood. These receptors all come from a woman aged 45-65 years with active or convalescent COVID-19. The CDR3 runs from the conserved cysteine through the conserved F or W. Fields, in order: clone size, J gene, D gene, CDR3 length, V gene, CDR3 protein, CDR3 DNA. D genes are given only for firm matches. Part of the rows lack a size; the others show once, few, many or a class for expanded clones.

>-|TRBJ1-2|TRBD1|14|TRBV5-4
CASRLTGVDYGYTF
TGTGCCAGCAGGCTGACAGGGGTTGACTATGGCTACACCTTC
>-|TRBJ1-1|-|18|TRBV5-1
CASSLAFGQGLVNTEAFF
TGCGCCAGCAGCTTGGCATTTGGGCAGGGCCTCGTGAACACTGAAGCTTTCTTT
>-|TRBJ1-2|TRBD1|15|TRBV5-1
CASSLAVGTVYGYTF
TGCGCCAGCAGCTTGGCAGTGGGGACAGTCTATGGCTACACCTTC
>-|TRBJ2-2|-|14|TRBV6-5
CASSWTPNTGELFF
TGTGCCAGCAGTTGGACACCGAACACCGGGGAGCTGTTTTTT
>-|TRBJ1-6|TRBD1|15|TRBV4-3
CASSQDGTVNSPLHF
TGCGCCAGCAGCCAAGACGGGACAGTTAATTCACCCCTCCACTTT
>-|TRBJ2-5|TRBD2|18|TRBV5-1
CASSSGDLAGGYQETQYF
TGCGCCAGCAGCAGCGGGGATTTAGCGGGGGGGTACCAAGAGACCCAGTACTTC
>-|TRBJ1-5|-|14|TRBV28
CASRTLVGNQPQHF
TGTGCCAGCAGAACTTTGGTGGGCAATCAGCCCCAGCATTTT
>-|TRBJ2-6|-|13|TRBV24-1
CATGGSGANVLTF
TGTGCCACCGGCGGATCTGGGGCCAACGTCCTGACTTTC
>-|TRBJ2-7|-|13|TRBV13
CASSIRDSYEQYF
TGTGCCAGCAGCATTCGGGACTCTTACGAGCAGTACTTC
>once|TRBJ2-5|TRBD2|17|TRBV4-1
CASSQDGASGLQETQYF
TGCGCCAGCAGCCAAGATGGCGCTAGCGGATTACAAGAGACCCAGTACTTC
>few|TRBJ1-2|TRBD1|13|TRBV11-1
CASSIDRVDGYTF
TGTGCCAGCAGCATTGACAGGGTAGATGGCTACACCTTC
>once|TRBJ1-2|-|13|TRBV9
CASSVVGAQGSTF
TGTGCCAGCAGCGTAGTGGGGGCACAAGGGAGCACCTTC
>few|TRBJ1-1|TRBD1|15|TRBV5-4
CASSFRTGSNTEAFF
TGTGCCAGCAGCTTCCGGACAGGTTCTAACACTGAAGCTTTCTTT
>-|TRBJ1-6|-|20|TRBV21-1
CASSKALRLPGGSYNSPLHF
TGTGCCAGCAGCAAAGCGCTAAGACTCCCTGGCGGCTCCTATAATTCACCCCTCCACTTT
>-|TRBJ1-1|-|14|TRBV6-6
CASRAKAVPTEAFF
TGTGCCAGCAGAGCCAAGGCGGTACCCACTGAAGCTTTCTTT
>-|TRBJ2-1|-|14|TRBV7-2
CASRLGGVRSEQFF
TGTGCCAGCAGGCTGGGGGGAGTCAGGAGTGAGCAGTTCTTC
>-|TRBJ2-5|TRBD2|15|TRBV5-6
CASSLTGGGEETQYF
TGTGCCAGCAGCTTGACTGGCGGGGGGGAAGAGACCCAGTACTTC
>-|TRBJ2-7|-|12|TRBV6-4
CASSEDNHEQYF
TGTGCCAGCAGTGAGGACAATCACGAGCAGTACTTC
>once|TRBJ2-7|-|14|TRBV9
CASSPIGGRYEQYF
TGTGCCAGCAGCCCCATCGGGGGGCGTTACGAGCAGTACTTC
>-|TRBJ1-6|-|15|TRBV27
CASSFGGFRNSPLHF
TGTGCCAGCAGTTTTGGGGGGTTTCGTAATTCACCCCTCCACTTT
>-|TRBJ2-5|-|15|TRBV9
CASSVRGTAQETQYF
TGTGCCAGCAGCGTTCGCGGGACAGCCCAAGAGACCCAGTACTTC
>-|TRBJ1-5|-|17|TRBV7-8
CASSLSTGSISNQPQHF
TGTGCCAGCAGCTTAAGTACGGGGAGCATTAGCAATCAGCCCCAGCATTTT
>-|TRBJ1-2|TRBD1|13|TRBV12-3/TRBV12-4
CASSLGTASGYTF
TGTGCCAGCAGTCTCGGGACAGCTTCGGGCTACACCTTC
>few|TRBJ1-2|-|14|TRBV18
CASSPLRGSGGYTF
TGTGCCAGCTCACCCCTACGGGGAAGTGGTGGCTACACCTTC
>-|TRBJ2-1|-|12|TRBV24-1
CATSDLRDEQFF
TGTGCCACCAGCGACCTTCGGGATGAGCAGTTCTTC
>once|TRBJ2-1|-|15|TRBV6-6
CASSQVGAQNDEQFF
TGTGCCAGCAGTCAAGTAGGGGCGCAGAACGATGAGCAGTTCTTC
>-|TRBJ2-1|TRBD1|15|TRBV6-2/TRBV6-3
CASSSRQGILNEQFF
TGTGCCAGCAGTTCCCGACAGGGGATATTGAATGAGCAGTTCTTC
>once|TRBJ2-1|TRBD1|11|TRBV7-9
CASSFGQGLVF
TGTGCCAGCAGCTTCGGACAGGGGCTAGTCTTC
>-|TRBJ2-2|TRBD2|18|TRBV5-1
CASSLRLAGGPSTGELFF
TGCGCCAGCAGCTTAAGACTAGCGGGGGGCCCGAGCACCGGGGAGCTGTTTTTT
>once|TRBJ2-7|-|15|TRBV4-3
CASSQEARYSYEQYF
TGCGCCAGCAGCCAAGAGGCCAGGTACTCCTACGAGCAGTACTTC
>-|TRBJ1-6|-|15|TRBV7-2
CASSYLRGHNSPLHF
TGTGCCAGCAGCTACCTGCGGGGGCACAATTCACCCCTCCACTTT
>-|TRBJ1-3|-|18|TRBV11-2
CASSTGGREYSLLNTIYF
TGTGCCAGCAGCACGGGGGGCAGGGAATACTCTTTGCTGAACACCATATATTTT
>-|TRBJ2-1|-|11|TRBV30
CAWSVRNEQFF
TGTGCCTGGAGTGTACGGAATGAGCAGTTCTTC
>-|TRBJ2-1|TRBD2|15|TRBV5-1
CASSLLAEAYNEQFF
TGCGCCAGCAGCTTGCTAGCGGAAGCCTACAATGAGCAGTTCTTC
>-|TRBJ1-6|TRBD1|13|TRBV10-3
CAIGTGGDSPLHF
TGTGCCATCGGGACAGGGGGCGATTCACCCCTCCACTTT
>once|TRBJ2-1|-|15|TRBV3-1/TRBV3-2
CASSRGRSSYNEQFF
TGTGCCAGCAGCCGAGGGCGCAGCTCCTACAATGAGCAGTTCTTC
>-|TRBJ2-3|-|14|TRBV18
CASSPEVSTDTQYF
TGTGCCAGCTCACCCGAGGTCAGCACAGATACGCAGTATTTT